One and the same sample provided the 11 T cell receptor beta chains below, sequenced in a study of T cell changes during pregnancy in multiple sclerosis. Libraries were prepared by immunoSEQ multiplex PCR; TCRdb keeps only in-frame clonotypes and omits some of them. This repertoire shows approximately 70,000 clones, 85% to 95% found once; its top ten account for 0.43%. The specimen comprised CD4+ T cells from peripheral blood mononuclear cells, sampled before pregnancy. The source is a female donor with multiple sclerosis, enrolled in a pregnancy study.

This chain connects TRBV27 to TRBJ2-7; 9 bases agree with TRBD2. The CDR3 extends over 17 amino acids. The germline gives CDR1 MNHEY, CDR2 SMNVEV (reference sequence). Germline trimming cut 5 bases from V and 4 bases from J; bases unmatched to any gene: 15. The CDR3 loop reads CASSPRLAEPDRYEQYF. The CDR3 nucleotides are TGTGCCAGCAGTCCCCGACTAGCGGAGCCGGACCGTTACGAGCAGTACTTC.

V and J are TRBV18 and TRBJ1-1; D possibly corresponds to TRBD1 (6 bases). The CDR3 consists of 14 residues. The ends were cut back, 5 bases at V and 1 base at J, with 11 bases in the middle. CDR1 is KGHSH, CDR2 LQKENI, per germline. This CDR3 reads CASSDGQRNTEAFF. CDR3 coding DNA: TGTGCCAGCTCAGATGGACAGAGGAACACTGAAGCTTTCTTT.

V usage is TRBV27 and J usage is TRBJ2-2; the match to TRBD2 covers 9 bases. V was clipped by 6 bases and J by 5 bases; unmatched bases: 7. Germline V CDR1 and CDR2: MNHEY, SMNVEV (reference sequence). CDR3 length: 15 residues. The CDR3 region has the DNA TGTGCCAGCAGGTCCCTAGCGGGAATAACCGGGGAGCTGTTTTTT. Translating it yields CASRSLAGITGELFF.

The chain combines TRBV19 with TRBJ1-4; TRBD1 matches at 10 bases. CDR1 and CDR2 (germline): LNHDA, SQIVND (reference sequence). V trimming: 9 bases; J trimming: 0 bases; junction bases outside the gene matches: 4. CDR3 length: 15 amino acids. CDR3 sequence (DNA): TGTGCCAGCAGGGACAGGGGCGCAACTAATGAAAAACTGTTTTTT. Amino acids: CASRDRGATNEKLFF.

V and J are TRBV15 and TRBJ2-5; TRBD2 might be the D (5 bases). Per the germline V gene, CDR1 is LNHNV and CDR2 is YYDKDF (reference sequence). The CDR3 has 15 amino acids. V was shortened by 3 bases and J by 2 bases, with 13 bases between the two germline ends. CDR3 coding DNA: TGTGCCACCAGCAGCCATAGTGGGAGACAAGAGACCCAGTACTTC. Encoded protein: CATSSHSGRQETQYF. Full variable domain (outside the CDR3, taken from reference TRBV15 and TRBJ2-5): DAMVIQNPRYQVTQFGKPVTLSCSQTLNHNVMYWYQQKSSQAPKLLFHYYDKDFNNEADTPDNFQSRRPNTSFCFLDIRSPGLGDTAMYLCATSSHSGRQETQYFGPGTRLLVL.

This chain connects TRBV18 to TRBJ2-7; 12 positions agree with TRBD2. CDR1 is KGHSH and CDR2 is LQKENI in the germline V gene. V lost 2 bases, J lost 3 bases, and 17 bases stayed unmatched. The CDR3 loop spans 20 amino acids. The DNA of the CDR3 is TGTGCCAGCTCACCATCCGTTTCGGGAGGGCTAGCGGGAGGGCTCTACGAGCAGTACTTC. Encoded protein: CASSPSVSGGLAGGLYEQYF.

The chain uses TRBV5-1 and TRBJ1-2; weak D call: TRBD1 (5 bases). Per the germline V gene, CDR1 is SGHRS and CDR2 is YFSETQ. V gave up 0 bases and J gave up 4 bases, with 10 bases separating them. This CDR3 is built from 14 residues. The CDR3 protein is CASSLETERYGYTF. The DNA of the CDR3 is TGCGCCAGCAGCTTGGAGACAGAGCGCTATGGCTACACCTTC.

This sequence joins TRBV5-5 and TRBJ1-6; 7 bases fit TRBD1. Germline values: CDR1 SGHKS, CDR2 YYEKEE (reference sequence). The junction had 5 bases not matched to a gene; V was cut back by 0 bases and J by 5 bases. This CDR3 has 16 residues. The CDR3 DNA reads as TGTGCCAGCAGCTTGGGGGGGGACAGAGATAATTCACCCCTCCACTTT. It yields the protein CASSLGGDRDNSPLHF.

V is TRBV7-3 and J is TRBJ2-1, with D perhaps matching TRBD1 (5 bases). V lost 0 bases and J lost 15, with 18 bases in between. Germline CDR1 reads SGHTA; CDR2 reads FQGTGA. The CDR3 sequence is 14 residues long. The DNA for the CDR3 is TGTGCCAGCAGCTTAACAGGTCCGGACACGAAGTGGTTCTTC. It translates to CASSLTGPDTKWFF.

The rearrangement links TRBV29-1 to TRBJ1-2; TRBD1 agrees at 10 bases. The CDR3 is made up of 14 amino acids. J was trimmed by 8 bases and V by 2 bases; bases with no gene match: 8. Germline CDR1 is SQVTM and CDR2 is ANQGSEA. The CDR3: CSVEKGQGFSGYTF. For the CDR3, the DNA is TGCAGCGTTGAAAAGGGACAGGGGTTTTCCGGCTACACCTTC. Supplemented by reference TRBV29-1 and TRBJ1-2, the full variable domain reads SAVISQKPSRDICQRGTSLTIQCQVDSQVTMMFWYRQQPGQSLTLIATANQGSEATYESGFVIDKFPISRPNLTFSTLTVSNMSPEDSSIYLCSVEKGQGFSGYTFGSGTRLTVV.

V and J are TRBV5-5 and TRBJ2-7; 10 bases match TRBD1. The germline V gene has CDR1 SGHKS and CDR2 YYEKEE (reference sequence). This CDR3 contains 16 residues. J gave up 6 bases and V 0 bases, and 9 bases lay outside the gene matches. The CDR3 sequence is CASSLALPGQGFEQYF. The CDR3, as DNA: TGTGCCAGCAGCTTGGCCCTTCCGGGACAGGGGTTCGAGCAGTACTTC.